This TCR beta chain was sequenced in a study of cytomegalovirus exposure and HLA in healthy donors. Study-wide background: As released early, the data held some 80 million unique TCRs from HLA-typed donors. Study conclusions and caveats: The study put under 200 TCR beta chains on its list as cytomegalovirus-associated. In all likelihood, a cluster of highly shared sequence variants was a sequencing artifact.

Concerning this clone itself: What it binds is not known.

CDR1 and CDR2 from the germline V gene are MDHEN and SYDVKM. The CDR3 runs 12 residues. With 10 bases clipped from V and 3 bases from J, the junction kept 5 bases outside the gene matches. PCR involved 60 Vbeta and 13 Jbeta primers. Using immunoSEQ multiplex PCR, the repertoire was profiled, and TCRdb retains in-frame clones only, with some absent. This sample has 90,000 or so clones; 75% to 80% occur once, and the top ten carry 6%. The sample consisted of PBMCs. V and J are TRBV28 and TRBJ2-5, with 7 bases aligning to TRBD2. This TCR was recovered from a female donor in good health and CMV-seronegative. CDR3 in amino acids: CATSRGEETQYF. The CDR3 coding sequence is TGTGCCACCTCCCGGGGGGAAGAGACCCAGTACTTC.